Presented here are 27 T cell receptor beta chains from one specimen sequenced in a study of Ad26.COV2.S vaccination and SARS-CoV-2 variants. The repertoire was sequenced with immunoSEQ multiplex PCR; TCRdb's copy has only in-frame clones and lacks some. The sample lists over 250,000 clones, about 89% occurring once. Noted treatment: roughly 18 received Ad26.COV2.S at low or high dose, single or two shots; a few received placebo; per-sample allocation not given. The samples were gathered on day 63 after the first injection of vaccine or placebo. Material: peripheral blood, obtained in a trial of Ad26.COV2.S vaccine versus placebo. Every receptor here comes from a person between 18 and 65 years old who received the Ad26.COV2.S COVID-19 vaccine or a placebo.

The rearrangement uses TRBV18 and TRBJ1-1; D is ambiguous. CDR3 length: 13 residues. Germline values: CDR1 KGHSH, CDR2 LQKENI. V was shortened by 2 bases and J by 3 bases, with 7 bases between the two germline ends. The CDR3 nucleotides read TGTGCCAGCTCACCAGGGATGGACACTGAAGCTTTCTTT. Translated, it gives CASSPGMDTEAFF.

The chain uses TRBV2 and TRBJ1-5, with no clear D. Trimming pared 10 bases from V and 0 bases from J, leaving 16 bases between. Germline values: CDR1 SNHLY, CDR2 FYNNEI. There are 15 residues in the CDR3. As DNA, the CDR3 is TGTGCCACCACAGAGGATTGGTATAGCAATCAGCCCCAGCATTTT. It is translated as CATTEDWYSNQPQHF.

This clone was observed a handful of times. In DNA, the CDR3 is TGTGCCAGCAGCTCTACAGGGGGCGATGAAAAACTGTTTTTT. This encodes CASSSTGGDEKLFF. V and J are TRBV5-4 and TRBJ1-4, with 9 nucleotides matching TRBD1. Germline CDR1 SGHNT, CDR2 YYREEE (reference sequence). CDR3 size: 14 residues. The V segment lost 3 bases and the J segment 6 bases; nucleotides outside the gene matches: 3.

The V and J genes are TRBV15 and TRBJ2-5, with D uncertain. This CDR3 is 15 amino acids long. The V and J ends lost 0 bases and 2 bases respectively, with 10 bases between them. Germline V gives CDR1 LNHNV, CDR2 YYDKDF (reference sequence). CDR3 in amino acids: CATSRDITAQETQYF. The CDR3 DNA reads TGTGCCACCAGCAGAGATATTACAGCACAAGAGACCCAGTACTTC.

This chain uses TRBV2 with TRBJ1-1, with D uncertain. Per germline, CDR1 SNHLY and CDR2 FYNNEI. V shed 8 bases and J shed 8 bases, with 24 bases lying between them. The length of the CDR3 is 15 residues. CDR3: CASVDPGFTILEAFF. The DNA of the CDR3 is TGTGCCAGCGTCGACCCGGGGTTCACTATACTAGAAGCTTTCTTT.

This chain links TRBV7-8 with TRBJ2-2, with D possibly TRBD2 on 6 matching bases. The CDR3 has 18 residues. From germline, CDR1 is SGHVS and CDR2 FQNEAQ. Trimming took off 1 base at V and 5 bases at J, with 20 bases between the two ends. CDR3 coding DNA: TGTGCCAGCAGCTTAGATCTTGTTCTGGGGGGATGGACCGGGGAGCTGTTTTTT. This codes for CASSLDLVLGGWTGELFF.

The V call is TRBV4-3, the J call TRBJ2-1; TRBD2 matches at 13 bases. Germline lookup yields CDR1 LGHNA and CDR2 YSLEER. The CDR3 is 18 amino acids. With 0 bases clipped from V and 3 bases from J, the junction kept 5 bases outside the gene matches. As DNA, the CDR3 is TGCGCCAGCAGCCAAGAACTAGCGGGGGGGACTATCTACAATGAGCAGTTCTTC. Its protein is CASSQELAGGTIYNEQFF.

The chain has TRBV6-4 and TRBJ1-2, with 7 bases that match TRBD1. This CDR3 is built from 13 residues. Per the germline V gene, CDR1 is MRHNA and CDR2 is SNTAGT. V shed 5 bases and J 3 bases; nucleotides not matched to a gene: 3. CDR3 amino acids: CASSQTGDYGYTF. CDR3 nucleotide sequence: TGTGCCAGCAGTCAAACAGGGGACTATGGCTACACCTTC.

This clone was picked up one time. The CDR3 DNA reads TGTGCCAGCAGTCTCAGTTTGGGGGCAGACACCGGGGAGCTGTTTTTT. It encodes CASSLSLGADTGELFF. This rearrangement joins TRBV5-4 to TRBJ2-2; maybe TRBD1 (6 bases). The V gene lost 5 bases and the J gene lost 3 bases, with 17 bases spanning the gap. The germline V gene encodes CDR1 SGHNT and CDR2 YYREEE (reference sequence). This CDR3 spans 16 amino acids.

This chain connects TRBV5-4 to TRBJ2-7; tentatively, D is TRBD2 (5 bases). Germline V gives CDR1 SGHNT, CDR2 YYREEE (reference sequence). V lost 4 bases and J 3 bases, leaving 17 bases between the germline ends. The length of the CDR3 is 15 residues. The CDR3 DNA reads TGTGCCAGCAGCCCCCCCGGCCGGGGAAACTACGAGCAGTACTTC. This encodes CASSPPGRGNYEQYF.

The V and J genes are TRBV6-5 and TRBJ1-4, with D possibly matching TRBD1 (5 bases). CDR3 length: 14 residues. V was shortened by 5 bases and J by 2 bases, with 9 bases between the two germline ends. Germline assignment: CDR1 MNHEY and CDR2 SVGAGI. In DNA, the CDR3 is TGTGCCAGCAGTCAGACAGTCACTAATGAAAAACTGTTTTTT. As protein: CASSQTVTNEKLFF.

This chain connects TRBV7-9 to TRBJ1-2; D not resolved. Germline V CDR1 and CDR2: SEHNR, FQNEAQ (reference sequence). This CDR3 contains 13 residues. V was trimmed by 7 bases and J by 4 bases, leaving 13 bases between them. The CDR3 here is CASTPTDTYGYTF. The CDR3 coding sequence is TGTGCCAGCACCCCGACGGATACCTATGGCTACACCTTC.

This clone was detected once. The V and J genes are TRBV7-9 and TRBJ1-1, with D perhaps matching TRBD1 (5 bases). The CDR3 loop spans 15 amino acids. Trimming stripped 2 bases from V and 4 bases from J, with 14 bases between. The V gene's germline CDR1 is SEHNR and CDR2 FQNEAQ (reference sequence). CDR3 DNA sequence: TGTGCCAGCAGCTTATATGACAGAGCCGGCACTGAAGCTTTCTTT. Translating gives CASSLYDRAGTEAFF.

This chain links TRBV7-2 with TRBJ2-7, with TRBD2 identical over 9 bases. V dropped 3 bases and J dropped 3; count of bases not matched to a gene: 12. CDR3 length equals 17 residues. Per the germline V gene, CDR1 is SGHTA and CDR2 is FQGNSA. CDR3 amino acids: CASSLGQLKAGGYEQYF. Written as DNA, the CDR3 is TGTGCCAGCAGCTTGGGGCAGCTTAAAGCGGGAGGCTACGAGCAGTACTTC.

The rearrangement links TRBV20-1 to TRBJ1-6, with D possibly being TRBD1 (5 bases). This CDR3 has 20 residues. Per germline, CDR1 DFQATT and CDR2 SNEGSKA (reference sequence). Trimming left V 3 bases short and J 0 bases short, with 24 bases between. CDR3 nucleotide sequence: TGCAGTGCTAGTAAACCATCCGGGACTTTATCGAGCTCCTATAATTCACCCCTCCACTTT. It translates to CSASKPSGTLSSSYNSPLHF.

The V gene is TRBV9, the J gene TRBJ2-4; 11 bases match TRBD1. Germline V gene data show CDR1 as SGDLS and CDR2 as YYNGEE. With 0 bases clipped from V and 6 bases from J, the junction kept 11 bases outside the gene matches. The CDR3 sequence is 18 residues long. The CDR3 DNA is TGTGCCAGCAGCGTAGGGCTAGGGACAGGGGGTCCCGGAAACATTCAGTACTTC. Protein: CASSVGLGTGGPGNIQYF.

V usage is TRBV2 and J usage is TRBJ1-1; D is unclear. Trimming cost V 2 bases and J 6 bases, with 4 bases left between them. The length of the CDR3 is 11 residues. Germline V lookup: CDR1 SNHLY, CDR2 FYNNEI. Here the CDR3 reads CASSEWSEAFF. In DNA form, the CDR3 reads TGTGCCAGCAGTGAATGGTCTGAAGCTTTCTTT.

The CDR3, as DNA: TGTGCCAGCAGCGGACCGTACTCACCCCTCCACTTT. Its protein is CASSGPYSPLHF. The chain links TRBV27 to TRBJ1-6; D not certain. The CDR3 is made up of 12 amino acids. From germline, CDR1 is MNHEY and CDR2 SMNVEV (reference sequence). With 6 bases removed from V and 10 bases from J, the gap between germline ends came to 10 bases.

The chain combines TRBV5-1 with TRBJ2-7; 8 bases agree with TRBD1. Germline CDR1 is SGHRS and CDR2 is YFSETQ. The CDR3 contains 16 residues. J lost 6 bases, V lost 3 bases, and 14 bases had no gene match. The CDR3 sequence: CASSSTVGTGFPEQYF. The CDR3 coding sequence is TGCGCCAGCAGCTCCACGGTGGGGACAGGTTTCCCCGAGCAGTACTTC.

The chain couples TRBV28 to TRBJ2-7; tentative D call: TRBD2 (5 bases). The CDR3 runs to 15 residues. V lost 3 bases and J lost 0, with 12 bases in between. Per germline, CDR1 MDHEN and CDR2 SYDVKM. The CDR3, as DNA: TGTGCCAGCAGTTTTTTTTTGAGGGCCTCCTACGAGCAGTACTTC. Its translation: CASSFFLRASYEQYF.

This rearrangement joins TRBV5-4 to TRBJ1-1; TRBD1 might be the D (6 bases). Germline values: CDR1 SGHNT, CDR2 YYREEE (reference sequence). The CDR3 covers 14 residues. The V gene lost 0 bases and the J gene lost 2 bases, with 8 bases spanning the gap. The CDR3 region has the DNA TGTGCCAGCAGCTTGGGCAGGGGAAACACTGAAGCTTTCTTT. It translates to CASSLGRGNTEAFF.

The chain couples TRBV3-1 (or the pseudogene TRBV3-2) to TRBJ2-3; a weak D match, TRBD2 (6 bases). In germline, CDR1 is LGHDT, CDR2 YNNKEL (reference sequence). This CDR3 is built from 15 residues. V lost 2 bases and J lost 1, with 10 bases in between. CDR3 sequence: CASSQNPSGTDTQYF. The CDR3 nucleotides read TGTGCCAGCAGCCAAAATCCTAGCGGCACAGATACGCAGTATTTT.

This chain joins TRBV7-2 and TRBJ1-1; unclear D gene. CDR1 and CDR2 (germline): SGHTA, FQGNSA. V was cut by 0 bases and J by 8 bases, with 13 bases left in between. This CDR3 has 14 residues. CDR3 loop: CASSLAGGPVEAFF. DNA for the CDR3: TGTGCCAGCAGCTTAGCGGGCGGGCCGGTGGAAGCTTTCTTT.

A single count supports this clone. The chain recombines TRBV11-3 with TRBJ2-5; D gene uncertain. CDR1 and CDR2 from the germline V gene are SGHNT and YENEEA. The CDR3 has 12 residues. V lost 3 bases and J 3 bases, leaving 5 bases between the germline ends. CDR3 in amino acids: CASSFGEETQYF. Here the CDR3 DNA reads TGTGCCAGCAGCTTCGGTGAAGAGACCCAGTACTTC.

This chain links TRBV6-1 with TRBJ2-4; 14 positions agree with TRBD2. V trimming: 4 bases; J trimming: 2 bases; junction bases outside the gene matches: 10. The germline gives CDR1 MNHNS, CDR2 SASEGT. The CDR3 totals 19 residues. CDR3 protein: CASSGLAGGLGSSKNIQYF. The CDR3 DNA is TGTGCCAGCAGTGGACTAGCGGGGGGGCTCGGGTCGTCCAAAAACATTCAGTACTTC.

The gene calls are TRBV11-2 and TRBJ1-2; D may be TRBD1 (5 bases). Germline CDR1 is SGHAT and CDR2 is FQNNGV. The length of the CDR3 is 16 residues. Trimming shortened V by 2 bases and J by 0 bases, and 13 bases separated the two germline ends. This CDR3 is CASSLSRVDANYGYTF. In DNA form, the CDR3 reads TGTGCCAGCAGCTTATCCAGGGTCGACGCTAACTATGGCTACACCTTC.

The chain carries TRBV10-3 and TRBJ1-1; D is possibly TRBD1 (5 bases). V was cut by 3 bases and J by 12 bases, with 14 bases left in between. CDR3 length equals 12 residues. Germline values: CDR1 ENHRY, CDR2 SYGVKD. In DNA, the CDR3 is TGTGCCATCAGTGATTCCCAGGGAGGTTCTTTCTTT. It translates to CAISDSQGGSFF.